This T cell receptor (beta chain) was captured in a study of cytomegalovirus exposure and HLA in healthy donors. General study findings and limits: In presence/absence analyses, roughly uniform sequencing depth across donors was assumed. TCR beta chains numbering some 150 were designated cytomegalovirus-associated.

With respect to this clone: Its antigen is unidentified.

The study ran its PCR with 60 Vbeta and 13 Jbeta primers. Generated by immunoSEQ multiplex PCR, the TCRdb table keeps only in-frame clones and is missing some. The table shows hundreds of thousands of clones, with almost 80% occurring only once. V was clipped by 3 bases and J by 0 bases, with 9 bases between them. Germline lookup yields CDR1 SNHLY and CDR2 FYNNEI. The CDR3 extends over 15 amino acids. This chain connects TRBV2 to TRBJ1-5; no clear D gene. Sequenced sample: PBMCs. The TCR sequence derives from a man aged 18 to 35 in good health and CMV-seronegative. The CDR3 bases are TGTGCCAGCAGTGATTGGGCAATTAGCAATCAGCCCCAGCATTTT. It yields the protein CASSDWAISNQPQHF.